This T cell receptor beta chain was sequenced during a study of blood T cells in healthy people across ages. Whole-study results and caveats: A roughly linear fall in TCR beta diversity per million T cells was seen with increasing age. Estimates drawn from one million T cells were deemed to understate diversity.

V was pared by 7 bases and J by 5 bases, with 21 bases of the junction left unmatched. The CDR3 contains 19 residues. Using a J-beta primer mix together with a sample-barcoded 5' primer, a second PCR was run for roughly 7 to 12 cycles. A 12-random-nucleotide template-switch adaptor tagged each cDNA molecule. MiXCR was run by TCRdb on the 5' RACE reads, yielding one entry per CDR3 protein. The sample includes more than 1 million distinct CDR3 sequences, more than 35% seen only once; the top ten take approximately 20%. A word on this clonotype: Antigen unknown.

Per sample, extraction of total RNA gave at least 5 micrograms in every case. Specimen: blood. The TCR originated in a woman aged 60-75 years in good health. The V gene is TRBV12-3 or TRBV12-4, the J gene TRBJ2-5; 11 bases are a match to TRBD2. The CDR3 spells CASTRGGPGVLAGAETQYF. CDR3 DNA: TGTGCCAGCACCAGGGGTGGACCCGGAGTACTAGCGGGAGCTGAGACCCAGTACTTC.